The rows below give T cell receptor beta chains drawn from one sample of a study of blood T cell repertoires in COVID-19. Sequencing used immunoSEQ multiplex PCR; TCRdb keeps in-frame clones, though not all of them. The sample yields 200,000 to 250,000 clones, more than 70% seen once. Specimen: peripheral blood. The receptors derive from a man over 45 with active or convalescent COVID-19. CDR3s include the opening cysteine and the closing phenylalanine or tryptophan. The D gene is left open where the match is weak. For some rows the clone size is stated as once, few or many, or as a class when expanded; others skip it.

TRBJ1-1 | TRBV3-1/TRBV3-2 | NA | NA | TGTGCCAGCAGGCAGGGCACTGAAGCTTTCTTT | CASRQGTEAFF
TRBJ1-1 | TRBV6-2/TRBV6-3 | NA | TRBD1 | TGTGCCAGCAGTTTGAGGGGGCTTGACACTGAAGCTTTCTTT | CASSLRGLDTEAFF
TRBJ2-7 | TRBV25-1 | NA | NA | TGTGCCAGCAGTCCCCCCGGACTATCCTACGAGCAGTACTTC | CASSPPGLSYEQYF
TRBJ1-2 | TRBV2 | NA | NA | TGTGCCAGCTCAGCAGGGGTAGGATATGGCTACACCTTC | CASSAGVGYGYTF
TRBJ1-4 | TRBV9 | NA | NA | TGTGCCAGCAGCGTGGATAGATGGGGAGGCGCTCAGTCAGGTGAAAAACTGTTTTTT | CASSVDRWGGAQSGEKLFF
TRBJ2-5 | TRBV28 | once | TRBD1 | TGTCCTTCCGCGACAGGGGGGCGGGAAGAGACCCAGTACTTC | CPSATGGREETQYF
TRBJ2-1 | TRBV2 | NA | TRBD1 | TGTGCCAGCAGTCCAGGACAGGGGCGATACAATGAGCAGTTCTTC | CASSPGQGRYNEQFF
TRBJ2-1 | TRBV7-8 | NA | NA | TGTGCCAGCAGCTCTCAAGGGGGCGGGGGGCCCTCCTACAATGAGCAGTTCTTC | CASSSQGGGGPSYNEQFF
TRBJ1-6 | TRBV19 | NA | NA | TGTGCCAGTACGCAGGGCCATTCACCCCTCCACTTT | CASTQGHSPLHF
TRBJ2-3 | TRBV6-2/TRBV6-3 | NA | TRBD2 | TGTGCCAGCAGTCGTAAGGCCCGGGGGGGAGGAGATACGCAGTATTTT | CASSRKARGGGDTQYF
TRBJ1-2 | TRBV13 | NA | NA | TGTGCCAGCAGCCCCGAATTTGAGAATGGCTACACCTTC | CASSPEFENGYTF
TRBJ2-7 | TRBV5-1 | NA | TRBD2 | TGCGCCAGCAGCTTGGCTGGGACTAGTCTATCCTACGAGCAGTACTTC | CASSLAGTSLSYEQYF
TRBJ2-1 | TRBV15 | NA | TRBD2 | TGTGCCACCAGCTCGGGGACTAGCGGGTATAACAATGAGCAGTTCTTC | CATSSGTSGYNNEQFF
TRBJ2-1 | TRBV11-3 | NA | NA | TGTGCCAGCAGCCCTAGTGAGTTCAATGAGCAGTTCTTC | CASSPSEFNEQFF
TRBJ1-1 | TRBV7-2 | NA | NA | TGTGCCAGCAGCTTACGGTCTCACCCCACTGAAGCTTTCTTT | CASSLRSHPTEAFF
TRBJ1-1 | TRBV30 | NA | NA | TGTGCCTGGGGCCCCCTAGGGAACACTGAAGCTTTCTTT | CAWGPLGNTEAFF
TRBJ2-7 | TRBV5-1 | NA | TRBD1 | TGCGCCAGCAGCTTTGGGACAGAGATATACGAGCAGTACTTC | CASSFGTEIYEQYF
TRBJ2-7 | TRBV6-6 | NA | TRBD2 | TGTGCCAGCAGTCCGACTAGCGGGAGAATTAAATACGAGCAGTACTTC | CASSPTSGRIKYEQYF
TRBJ2-2 | TRBV2 | once | NA | TGTGCCAGCAGTGTTATCGGGATGGAAGGCACCGGGGAGCTGTTTTTT | CASSVIGMEGTGELFF
TRBJ2-5 | TRBV12-1 | NA | NA | TGTGCCAGCAGCCTTTTAGGGGCTAGCGGGGCCTCGGGCTGGCAGTACTTC | CASSLLGASGASGWQYF
TRBJ1-6 | TRBV3-1/TRBV3-2 | NA | TRBD1 | TGTGCCAGCAGCCGGGGGACAGCCGATAATTCACCCCTCCACTTT | CASSRGTADNSPLHF
TRBJ2-5 | TRBV6-5 | once | TRBD1 | TGTGCCAGCAGAGCTAACAGGGGTCGCCAAGAGACCCAGTACTTC | CASRANRGRQETQYF
TRBJ1-1 | TRBV28 | few | NA | TGTGCCAGCATCCCCTGGGGGGGAGGAACTGAAGCTTTCTTT | CASIPWGGGTEAFF
TRBJ2-5 | TRBV9 | once | TRBD2 | TGTGCCCGCAGCCCACGGGGGGGGGCCGCCTCCCCAGGGACCCAGTACTTC | CARSPRGGAASPGTQYF
TRBJ2-7 | TRBV4-2 | NA | NA | TGTGCCAGCAGCCAAGATACGGCGGGCCCGGACGAGCAGTACTTC | CASSQDTAGPDEQYF
TRBJ2-2 | TRBV2 | few | TRBD1 | TGTGCCAGCAGTCGAACAGGGACAGGGGCGAACACCGGGGAGCTGTTTTTT | CASSRTGTGANTGELFF